Following are 16 T cell receptor beta chains from one sample sequenced in a study of metastatic and nonmetastatic thyroid tumors. TCRdb reanalyzed the PCR reads via MiXCR. This table holds about 39,000 clones, around 20% found once. Among the patients, none had received any treatment before thyroid surgery. Sequences were obtained from blood. The receptors derive from a female donor with papillary thyroid cancer or a benign thyroid nodule (not recorded which). Some clones in this sample may be carry-over from other donors' samples.

This clone was detected a few times. The DNA of the CDR3 is TGTGCCAGCAGCGTAGGCGTAGGAGCTAATGAAAAACTGTTTTTT. It yields the protein CASSVGVGANEKLFF. The J gene is TRBJ1-4, the V gene TRBV6-4, with D hard to call. With 6 bases removed from V and 3 bases from J, the gap between germline ends came to 14 bases. The germline V gene encodes CDR1 MRHNA and CDR2 SNTAGT. The CDR3 totals 15 residues.

This clone came up many times. The chain links TRBV2 to TRBJ2-2; 7 nucleotides agree with TRBD2. The V gene's germline CDR1 is SNHLY and CDR2 FYNNEI. With 6 bases clipped from V and 2 bases from J, the junction kept 12 bases outside the gene matches. The CDR3 contains 17 residues. The DNA of the CDR3 is TGTGCCAGCAGGGGACTACCGTCACCTTCAAACACCGGGGAGCTGTTTTTT. Protein product: CASRGLPSPSNTGELFF. Supplemented by reference TRBV2 and TRBJ2-2, the full variable domain reads EPEVTQTPSHQVTQMGQEVILRCVPISNHLYFYWYRQILGQKVEFLVSFYNNEISEKSEIFDDQFSVERPDGSNFTLKIRSTKLEDSAMYFCASRGLPSPSNTGELFFGEGSRLTVL.

This clone has just a few counts. This sequence may be a read error, since a much larger clone differs from it by one base. V gene TRBV11-1 combines with J gene TRBJ2-2; 7 nucleotides align to TRBD1. V trimming: 8 bases; J trimming: 3 bases; junction bases outside the gene matches: 18. The CDR3 is 18 residues long. Germline V lookup: CDR1 SGHAT, CDR2 FQDESV (reference sequence). The CDR3 region has the DNA TGTGCCAGCGGCCCTGCCGCGTTTCTCGGGACAGACACCGGGGAGCTGTTTTTT. Amino acid sequence: CASGPAAFLGTDTGELFF.

Many counts were recorded for this clone. The chain joins TRBV2 to TRBJ2-3; 7 positions agree with TRBD2. Unmatched junction bases numbered 10, after V lost 7 bases and J lost 0 bases. The CDR3 extends over 16 amino acids. Germline CDR1 SNHLY, CDR2 FYNNEI. The CDR3, as DNA: TGTGCCAGCACTAGTCGGCGGGAGACTAGCACAGATACGCAGTATTTT. Residues: CASTSRRETSTDTQYF.

Many counts were recorded for this clone. The chain employs TRBV11-2 and TRBJ2-1; 10 positions agree with TRBD2. With 5 bases clipped from V and 7 bases from J, the junction kept 11 bases outside the gene matches. The CDR3 spans 16 residues. Per germline, CDR1 SGHAT and CDR2 FQNNGV. CDR3 in amino acids: CASSAHLAGVENEQFF. The CDR3, as DNA: TGTGCCAGCAGCGCCCACCTAGCGGGAGTGGAGAATGAGCAGTTCTTC.

This clone occurred many times. A read error is possible here, since a much larger clone lies one base away. The rearrangement links TRBV28 to TRBJ2-4; 7 bases are a match to TRBD2. CDR1 MDHEN and CDR2 SYDVKM come from the germline V gene. The length of the CDR3 is 13 residues. The CDR3 region is CASSLVGGNTQYF. CDR3 nucleotides: TGTGCCAGCAGTTTAGTGGGGGGGAACACTCAGTACTTC. Together with reference TRBV28 and TRBJ2-4, the CDR3 gives the full variable domain: DVKVTQSSRYLVKRTGEKVFLECVQDMDHENMFWYRQDPGLGLRLIYFSYDVKMKEKGDIPEGYSVSREKKERFSLILESASTNQTSMYLCASSLVGGNTQYFGAGTRLSVL.

This clone qualifies as medium-sized. The chain joins TRBV19 to TRBJ2-1; weak D call: TRBD2 (5 bases). V shed 5 bases and J shed 3 bases, with 14 bases lying between them. CDR1 and CDR2 from the germline V gene are LNHDA and SQIVND (reference sequence). The CDR3 has 15 amino acids. This chain's CDR3 is CASSPAERSYNEQFF. The CDR3 bases are TGTGCCAGTAGTCCTGCTGAGCGGAGCTACAATGAGCAGTTCTTC.

This clone was detected only a few times. The chain carries TRBV5-4 and TRBJ2-7; the D gene is possibly TRBD2 (5 bases). This CDR3 is 12 amino acids long. The germline V gene has CDR1 SGHNT and CDR2 YYREEE (reference sequence). Trimming stripped 1 base from V and 10 bases from J, with 12 bases between. CDR3 sequence (DNA): TGTGCCAGCAGCTTGAGGGCGGGCGAACAGTACTTC. Protein: CASSLRAGEQYF.

This clone was detected ten times or more. The rearrangement joins TRBV5-5 to TRBJ2-7, with no clear D. The CDR3 extends over 14 amino acids. Per germline, CDR1 SGHKS and CDR2 YYEKEE (reference sequence). With 0 bases removed from V and 6 bases from J, the gap between germline ends came to 13 bases. The CDR3 nucleotides are TGTGCCAGCAGCTTGGGAACCCGGAGAATCGAGCAGTACTTC. This gives the protein CASSLGTRRIEQYF. The full variable domain, its missing parts supplied by reference TRBV5-5 and TRBJ2-7, is DAGVTQSPTHLIKTRGQQVTLRCSPISGHKSVSWYQQVLGQGPQFIFQYYEKEERGRGNFPDRFSARQFPNYSSELNVNALLLGDSALYLCASSLGTRRIEQYFGPGTRLTVT.

This rearrangement joins TRBV6-2 or TRBV6-3 to TRBJ1-5; D is ambiguous. The length of the CDR3 is 13 residues. Trimming cost V 2 bases and J 8 bases, with 10 bases left between them. CDR1 and CDR2 from the germline V gene are MNHEY and SVGEGT. CDR3 DNA sequence: TGTGCCAGCAGTTACGAGGGAAATAAGCCCCAGCATTTT. It codes for CASSYEGNKPQHF.

This clone was found many times. The chain combines TRBV20-1 with TRBJ2-1; D is ambiguous. The CDR3 spans 13 residues. CDR1 is DFQATT and CDR2 is SNEGSKA in the germline V gene (reference sequence). V lost 0 bases and J lost 6, with 9 bases in between. The CDR3 loop is CSARDLHTNEQFF. CDR3 DNA sequence: TGCAGTGCTAGAGATCTCCACACCAATGAGCAGTTCTTC.

Comments on this clone: A much larger clone lies one base from this, so it may be a read error. The chain recombines TRBV5-5 with TRBJ2-3, with D tentatively TRBD2 (5 bases). The germline V and J ends were trimmed by 0 bases and 15 bases, with 11 bases remaining between them. The CDR3 spans 11 residues. Germline V gene data show CDR1 as SGHKS and CDR2 as YYEKEE (reference sequence). Here the CDR3 DNA reads TGTGCCAGCAGCTTGGAACTAGGGCATTATTTT. Its translation: CASSLELGHYF.

Turning to this clone: At one of its ends the junction is not consistent with the germline gene, which may arise from a read error. This same CDR3 is encoded by further DNA sequences in the sample. The chain is built from TRBV7-9 and TRBJ2-2, with a possible D match to TRBD2 (5 bases). CDR1 and CDR2 (germline): SEHNR, FQNEAQ (reference sequence). This CDR3 region has 13 residues. DNA of the CDR3: TGTGCCAGCAGCTTAGACCGTGCCGGGGAGCTGTTTTTC. This gives the protein CASSLDRAGELFF.

The CDR3 is CSSFRGGAPGETQYF. CDR3 DNA sequence: TGCAGTTCATTCCGGGGGGGCGCACCGGGTGAGACCCAGTACTTC. V gene TRBV20-1 combines with J gene TRBJ2-5, with TRBD2 identical over 8 bases. The ends lost 8 bases at V and 5 bases at J; junction bases unmatched: 16. Germline V CDR1 and CDR2: DFQATT, SNEGSKA (reference sequence). This CDR3 has 15 amino acids.

The sample holds many counts of this clone. This chain links TRBV20-1 with TRBJ2-7, with a possible D match to TRBD1 (6 bases). Trimming left V 0 bases short and J 4 bases short, with 16 bases between. This CDR3 region has 15 residues. Germline V CDR1 and CDR2: DFQATT, SNEGSKA (reference sequence). This chain's CDR3 is CSARDIKRTDYEQYF. The CDR3 nucleotides read TGCAGTGCTAGAGATATTAAAAGGACAGATTACGAGCAGTACTTC.

Worth noting for this clone: A much larger clonotype is one base distant, so this may be a read error. The chain has TRBV19 and TRBJ2-2, with unresolved D. The CDR3 is made up of 14 amino acids. Germline CDR1 LNHDA, CDR2 SQIVND (reference sequence). V lost 9 bases and J 5 bases, leaving 16 bases between the germline ends. The CDR3: CASQDWIETGELFF. The CDR3 DNA follows: TGTGCCAGCCAAGATTGGATTGAGACCGGGGAGCTGTTTTTT.